This paragraph reports one T cell receptor beta chain. The antigen is not known. This specimen belongs to a study of T-cell memory formation after mild COVID-19. Points from the study as a whole: Balance between CD4 and CD8 was seen in clones contracting day 15 to 85, and a CD4+ lean was seen in later expanders. Whether day 37 second-wave clones are SARS-CoV-2-specific was not confirmed. Prior to infection, memory already included some responding clones, suggesting cross-reactive memory joined.

TCRdb analysed the 5' RACE reads with MiXCR anew, one entry per CDR3 protein. In the table there are about 430,000 distinct CDR3 sequences, around 24% of which are singletons. Input material: PBMCs or a T cell subset sorted from them (not recorded which). The TCR was taken from an adult woman who had mild COVID-19 (a few samples of this study predate the infection). Cell type and time point are not known.

CDR3 residues: CASSAGVAGNTIYF. The CDR3 DNA follows: TGTGCCAGCAGCGCAGGGGTTGCTGGAAACACCATATATTTT. V and J are TRBV9 and TRBJ1-3; TRBD1 might be the D (6 bases). Per the germline V gene, CDR1 is SGDLS and CDR2 is YYNGEE. The CDR3 spans 14 residues. The V end was cut by 3 bases, the J end by 2 bases, with 9 bases between. The variable domain in full, with the rest retrieved from reference TRBV9 and TRBJ1-3, is DSGVTQTPKHLITATGQRVTLRCSPRSGDLSVYWYQQSLDQGLQFLIQYYNGEERAKGNILERFSAQQFPDLHSELNLSSLELGDSALYFCASSAGVAGNTIYFGEGSWLTVV.